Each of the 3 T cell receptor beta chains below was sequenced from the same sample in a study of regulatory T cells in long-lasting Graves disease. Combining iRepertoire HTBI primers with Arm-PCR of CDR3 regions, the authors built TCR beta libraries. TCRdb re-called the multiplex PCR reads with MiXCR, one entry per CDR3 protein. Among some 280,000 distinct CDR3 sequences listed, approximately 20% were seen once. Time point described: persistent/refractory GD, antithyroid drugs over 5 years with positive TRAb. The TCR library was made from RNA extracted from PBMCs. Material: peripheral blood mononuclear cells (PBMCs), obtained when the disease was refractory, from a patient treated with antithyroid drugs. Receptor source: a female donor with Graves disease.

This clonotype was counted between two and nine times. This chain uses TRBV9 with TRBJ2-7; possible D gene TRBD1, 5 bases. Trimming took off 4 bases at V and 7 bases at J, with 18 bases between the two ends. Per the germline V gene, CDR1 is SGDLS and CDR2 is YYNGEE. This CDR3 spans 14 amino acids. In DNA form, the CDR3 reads TGTGCCAGCAGCCCCGGACGTGGGGCGCGGGAGCAGTACTTC. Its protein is CASSPGRGAREQYF.

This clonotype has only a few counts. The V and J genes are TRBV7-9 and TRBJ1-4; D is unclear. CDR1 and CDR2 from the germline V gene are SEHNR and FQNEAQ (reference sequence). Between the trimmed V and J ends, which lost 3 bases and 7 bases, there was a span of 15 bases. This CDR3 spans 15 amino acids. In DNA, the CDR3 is TGTGCCAGCAGCTTGTCGACGACGTCTAGTGAAAAACTGTTTTTT. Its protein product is CASSLSTTSSEKLFF. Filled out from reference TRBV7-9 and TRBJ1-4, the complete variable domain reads DTGVSQNPRHKITKRGQNVTFRCDPISEHNRLYWYRQTLGQGPEFLTYFQNEAQLEKSRLLSDRFSAERPKGSFSTLEIQRTEQGDSAMYLCASSLSTTSSEKLFFGSGTQLSVL.

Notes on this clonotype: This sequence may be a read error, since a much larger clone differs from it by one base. The CDR3 loop is CAGGQRQETQYF. Here the CDR3 DNA reads TGTGCCGGCGGTCAGCGCCAAGAGACCCAGTACTTC. The rearrangement joins TRBV6-1 to TRBJ2-5; D gene uncertain. The CDR3 is 12 amino acids. The germline V gene encodes CDR1 MNHNS and CDR2 SASEGT. Trimming removed 11 bases at V and 1 base at J, with 11 bases between.